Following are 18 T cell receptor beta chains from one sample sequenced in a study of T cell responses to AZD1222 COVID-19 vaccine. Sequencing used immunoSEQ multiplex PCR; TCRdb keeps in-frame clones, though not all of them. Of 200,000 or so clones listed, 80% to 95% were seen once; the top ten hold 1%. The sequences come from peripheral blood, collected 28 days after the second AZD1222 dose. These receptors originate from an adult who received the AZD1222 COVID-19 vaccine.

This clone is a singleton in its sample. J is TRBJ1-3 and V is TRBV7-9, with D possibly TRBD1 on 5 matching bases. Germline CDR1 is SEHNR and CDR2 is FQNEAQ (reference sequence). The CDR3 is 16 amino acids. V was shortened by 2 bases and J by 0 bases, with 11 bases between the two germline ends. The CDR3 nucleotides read TGTGCCAGCAGCTTATCGGGACGGGACTCTGGAAACACCATATATTTT. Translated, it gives CASSLSGRDSGNTIYF.

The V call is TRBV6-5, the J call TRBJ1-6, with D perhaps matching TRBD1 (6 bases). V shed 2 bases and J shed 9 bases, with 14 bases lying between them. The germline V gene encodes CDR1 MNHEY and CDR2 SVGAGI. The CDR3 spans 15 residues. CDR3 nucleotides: TGTGCCAGCAGTTACGGAGGGGGAAGATCTTCACCCCTCCACTTT. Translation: CASSYGGGRSSPLHF.

The CDR3 sequence is CASSVVLPETQYF. Here the CDR3 DNA reads TGTGCCAGCTCCGTAGTGCTTCCAGAGACCCAGTACTTC. The chain recombines TRBV18 with TRBJ2-5, with D uncertain. The CDR3 has 13 residues. V shed 6 bases and J shed 4 bases, with 12 bases lying between them. Per germline, CDR1 KGHSH and CDR2 LQKENI.

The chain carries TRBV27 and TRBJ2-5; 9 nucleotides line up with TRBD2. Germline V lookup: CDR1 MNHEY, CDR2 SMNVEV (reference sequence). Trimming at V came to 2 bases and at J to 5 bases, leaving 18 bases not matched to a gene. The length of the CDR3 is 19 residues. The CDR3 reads CASSLMPRISGGPVETQYF. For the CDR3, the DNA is TGTGCCAGCAGTTTAATGCCTCGGATTAGCGGGGGCCCTGTCGAGACCCAGTACTTC.

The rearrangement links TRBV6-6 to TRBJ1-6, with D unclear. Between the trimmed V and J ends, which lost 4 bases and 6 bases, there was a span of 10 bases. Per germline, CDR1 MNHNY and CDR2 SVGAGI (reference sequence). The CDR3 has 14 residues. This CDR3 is CASSFTKFNSPLHF. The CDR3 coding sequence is TGTGCCAGCAGTTTTACCAAGTTTAATTCACCCCTCCACTTT.

The CDR3 sequence is CASSYDNTGELFF. CDR3 DNA: TGTGCCAGCAGTTACGACAACACCGGGGAGCTGTTTTTT. V and J are TRBV6-5 and TRBJ2-2; D uncertain. The CDR3 runs 13 residues. Germline V gives CDR1 MNHEY, CDR2 SVGAGI. Trimming pared 2 bases from V and 2 bases from J, leaving 3 bases between.

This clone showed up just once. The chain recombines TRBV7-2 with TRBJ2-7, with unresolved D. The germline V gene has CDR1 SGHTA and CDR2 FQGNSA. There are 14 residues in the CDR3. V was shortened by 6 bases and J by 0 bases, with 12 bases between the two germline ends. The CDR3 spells CASSQRGSSYEQYF. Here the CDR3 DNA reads TGTGCCAGCAGTCAACGTGGAAGCTCCTACGAGCAGTACTTC.

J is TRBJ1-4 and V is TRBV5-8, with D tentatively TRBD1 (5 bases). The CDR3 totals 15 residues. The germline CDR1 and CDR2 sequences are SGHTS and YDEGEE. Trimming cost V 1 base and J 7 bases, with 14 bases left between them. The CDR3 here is CASSLKVGAAEKLFF. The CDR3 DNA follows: TGTGCCAGCAGCTTGAAAGTAGGGGCGGCTGAAAAACTGTTTTTT.

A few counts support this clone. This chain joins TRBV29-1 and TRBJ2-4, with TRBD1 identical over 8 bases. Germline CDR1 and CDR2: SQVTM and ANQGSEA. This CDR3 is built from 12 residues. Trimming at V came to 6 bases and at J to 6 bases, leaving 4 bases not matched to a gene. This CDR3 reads CSVRQGPNIQYF. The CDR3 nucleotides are TGCAGCGTCCGACAGGGGCCAAACATTCAGTACTTC. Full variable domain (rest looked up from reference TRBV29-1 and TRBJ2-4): SAVISQKPSRDICQRGTSLTIQCQVDSQVTMMFWYRQQPGQSLTLIATANQGSEATYESGFVIDKFPISRPNLTFSTLTVSNMSPEDSSIYLCSVRQGPNIQYFGAGTRLSVL.

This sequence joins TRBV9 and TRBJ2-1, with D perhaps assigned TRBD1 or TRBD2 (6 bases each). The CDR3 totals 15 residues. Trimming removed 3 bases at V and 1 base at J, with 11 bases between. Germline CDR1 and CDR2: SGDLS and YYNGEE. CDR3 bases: TGTGCCAGCAGCGGGGGGGCAGGGTCCTACAATGAGCAGTTCTTC. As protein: CASSGGAGSYNEQFF.

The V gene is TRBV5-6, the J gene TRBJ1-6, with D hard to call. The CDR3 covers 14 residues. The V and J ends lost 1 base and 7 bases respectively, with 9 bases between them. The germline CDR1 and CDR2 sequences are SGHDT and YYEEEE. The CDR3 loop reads CASSLSWGNSPLHF. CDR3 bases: TGTGCCAGCAGCTTGTCGTGGGGAAATTCACCCCTCCACTTT. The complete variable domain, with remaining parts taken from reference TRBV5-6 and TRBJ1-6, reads DAGVTQSPTHLIKTRGQQVTLRCSPKSGHDTVSWYQQALGQGPQFIFQYYEEEERQRGNFPDRFSGHQFPNYSSELNVNALLLGDSALYLCASSLSWGNSPLHFGNGTRLTVT.

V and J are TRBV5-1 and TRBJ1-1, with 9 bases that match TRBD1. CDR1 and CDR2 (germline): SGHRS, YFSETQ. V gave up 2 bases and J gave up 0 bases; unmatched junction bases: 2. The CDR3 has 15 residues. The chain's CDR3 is CASSFGTGLNTEAFF. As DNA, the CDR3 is TGCGCCAGCAGCTTCGGGACAGGGTTGAACACTGAAGCTTTCTTT.

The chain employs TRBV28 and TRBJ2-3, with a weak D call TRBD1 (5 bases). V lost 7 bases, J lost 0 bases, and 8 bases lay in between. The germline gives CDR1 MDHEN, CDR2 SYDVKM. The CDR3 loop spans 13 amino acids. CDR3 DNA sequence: TGTGCCAGCACGACAGCTAGCACAGATACGCAGTATTTT. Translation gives CASTTASTDTQYF.

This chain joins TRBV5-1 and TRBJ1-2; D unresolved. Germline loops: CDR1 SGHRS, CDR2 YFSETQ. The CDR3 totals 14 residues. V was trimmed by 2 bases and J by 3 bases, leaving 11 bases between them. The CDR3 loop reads CASSFTPPDYGYTF. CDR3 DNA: TGCGCCAGCAGCTTCACCCCGCCTGACTATGGCTACACCTTC.

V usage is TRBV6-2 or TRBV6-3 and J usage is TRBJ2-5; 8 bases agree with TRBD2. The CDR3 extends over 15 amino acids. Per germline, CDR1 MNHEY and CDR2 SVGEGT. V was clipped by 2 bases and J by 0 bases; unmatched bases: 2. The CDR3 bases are TGTGCCAGCAGTTACACGGGGGGGGACCAAGAGACCCAGTACTTC. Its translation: CASSYTGGDQETQYF.

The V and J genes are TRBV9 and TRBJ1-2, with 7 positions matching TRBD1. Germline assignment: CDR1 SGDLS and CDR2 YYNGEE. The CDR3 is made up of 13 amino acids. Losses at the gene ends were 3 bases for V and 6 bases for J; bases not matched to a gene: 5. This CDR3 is CASSGDRADGYTF. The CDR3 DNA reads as TGTGCCAGCAGCGGTGACAGGGCGGATGGCTACACCTTC.

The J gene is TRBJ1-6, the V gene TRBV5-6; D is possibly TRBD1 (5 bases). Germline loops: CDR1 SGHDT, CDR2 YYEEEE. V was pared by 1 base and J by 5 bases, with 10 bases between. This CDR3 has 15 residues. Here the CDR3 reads CASSLLDSDNSPLHF. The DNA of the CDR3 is TGTGCCAGCAGCTTGTTAGACAGCGATAATTCACCCCTCCACTTT.

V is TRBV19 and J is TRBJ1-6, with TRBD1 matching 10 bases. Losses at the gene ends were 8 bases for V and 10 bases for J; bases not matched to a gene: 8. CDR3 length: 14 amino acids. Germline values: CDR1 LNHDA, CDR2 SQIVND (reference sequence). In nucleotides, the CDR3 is TGTGCCAGTTCCCCGGGGGACAGGGGCTCACCCCTCCACTTT. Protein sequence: CASSPGDRGSPLHF.